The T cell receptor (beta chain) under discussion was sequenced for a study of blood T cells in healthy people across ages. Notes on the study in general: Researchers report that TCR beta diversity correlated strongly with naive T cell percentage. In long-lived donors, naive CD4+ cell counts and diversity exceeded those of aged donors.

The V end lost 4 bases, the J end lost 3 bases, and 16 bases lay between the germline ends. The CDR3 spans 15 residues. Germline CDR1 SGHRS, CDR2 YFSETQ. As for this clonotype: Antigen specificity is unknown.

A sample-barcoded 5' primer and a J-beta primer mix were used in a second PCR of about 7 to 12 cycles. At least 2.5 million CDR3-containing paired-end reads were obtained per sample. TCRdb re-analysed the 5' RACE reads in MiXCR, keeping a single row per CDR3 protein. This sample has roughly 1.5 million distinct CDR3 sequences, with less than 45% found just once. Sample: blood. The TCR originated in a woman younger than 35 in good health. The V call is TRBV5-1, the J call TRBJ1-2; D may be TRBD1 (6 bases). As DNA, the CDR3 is TGCGCCAGCAGCCTTGATTCACAGGGTCACTATGGCTACACCTTC. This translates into CASSLDSQGHYGYTF.